This is a list of T cell receptor beta chains from one sample in a study of blood T cell repertoires in COVID-19. Assay: immunoSEQ multiplex PCR; the TCRdb copy retains only in-frame clones and omits some. The data hold 150,000 to 200,000 clones, with more than 85% observed a single time. The sample comprised peripheral blood. All receptors come from a woman aged 55-69 years with COVID-19, enrolled during active disease. CDR3s include the opening cysteine and the closing phenylalanine or tryptophan. D genes are given only for firm matches. Size is stated for part of the rows, as once, few or many counts, or as a class when the clone is expanded.

V gene	D gene	clone size	J gene	CDR3 length	CDR3 protein	CDR3 DNA
TRBV11-2	TRBD1	.	TRBJ2-5	15	CASRRGLHLQETQYF	TGTGCCAGCAGGAGGGGGCTACACCTCCAAGAGACCCAGTACTTC
TRBV7-8	TRBD1	.	TRBJ1-6	15	CASSGPDRVYSPLHF	TGTGCCAGCAGCGGGCCGGACAGGGTATATTCACCCCTCCACTTT
TRBV18	.	.	TRBJ1-2	14	CASSGGETARGYTF	TGTGCCAGCTCAGGGGGGGAAACAGCTCGCGGCTACACCTTC
TRBV4-2	.	few	TRBJ1-5	17	CASSQITAVYSNQPQHF	TGTGCCAGCAGCCAAATTACAGCGGTTTATAGCAATCAGCCCCAGCATTTT
TRBV6-2/TRBV6-3	.	.	TRBJ1-1	13	CASTPVGVRAAFF	TGTGCCAGCACCCCGGTGGGAGTCCGGGCAGCTTTCTTT
TRBV9	.	.	TRBJ1-3	18	CASSVAGQSARSGNTIYF	TGTGCCAGCAGCGTAGCAGGCCAGTCTGCCAGGTCTGGAAACACCATATATTTT
TRBV9	.	.	TRBJ1-4	15	CASSVGGWTNEKLFF	TGTGCCAGCAGCGTAGGAGGGTGGACTAATGAAAAACTGTTTTTT
TRBV4-2	.	.	TRBJ2-1	15	CASSQGQSTYNEQFF	TGTGCCAGCAGCCAGGGGCAGTCGACTTACAATGAGCAGTTCTTC
TRBV28	.	.	TRBJ1-1	15	CASSIQVPTRTEAFF	TGTGCCAGCAGTATACAGGTTCCTACACGTACTGAAGCTTTCTTT
TRBV7-8	TRBD1	.	TRBJ2-1	13	CASTRDREGEQFF	TGTGCCAGCACCCGGGACAGGGAAGGTGAGCAGTTCTTC
TRBV9	TRBD1	.	TRBJ1-5	19	CASSVAVGTGLNSNQPQHF	TGTGCCAGCAGCGTAGCTGTTGGGACAGGGCTCAATAGCAATCAGCCCCAGCATTTT
TRBV6-2/TRBV6-3	.	.	TRBJ1-6	16	CASSHLGELYNSPLHF	TGTGCCAGCAGTCATCTCGGGGAACTTTATAATTCACCCCTCCACTTT
TRBV6-1	.	.	TRBJ2-5	15	CASSEGWAVQETQYF	TGTGCCAGCAGTGAAGGCTGGGCCGTCCAAGAGACCCAGTACTTC
TRBV3-1/TRBV3-2	.	few	TRBJ2-1	15	CASSQRSKRYNEQFF	TGTGCCAGCAGCCAAAGATCCAAGCGGTACAATGAGCAGTTCTTC
TRBV5-1	.	.	TRBJ2-1	13	CASSLDSYNEQFF	TGCGCCAGCAGCTTAGACAGCTACAATGAGCAGTTCTTC
TRBV18	.	.	TRBJ2-1	14	CASSPPAREAEQFF	TGTGCCAGCTCACCACCGGCCAGGGAGGCTGAGCAGTTCTTC
TRBV5-1	.	.	TRBJ2-1	15	CASSLEGQGGIEQFF	TGCGCCAGCAGCTTGGAGGGCCAAGGAGGGATTGAGCAGTTCTTC
TRBV13	.	.	TRBJ2-3	16	CASSPRRDLSTDTQYF	TGTGCCAGCAGCCCACGCCGGGACTTAAGCACAGATACGCAGTATTTT
TRBV6-1	.	.	TRBJ2-1	15	CASSEVDGLYNEQFF	TGTGCCAGCAGTGAAGTAGATGGTCTCTACAATGAGCAGTTCTTC
TRBV30	.	.	TRBJ1-5	16	CAWFTPRDWSDQPQHF	TGTGCCTGGTTTACGCCCAGGGATTGGAGTGATCAGCCCCAGCATTTT
TRBV7-9	TRBD1	.	TRBJ1-1	17	CASSLEDRQGMNTEAFF	TGTGCCAGCAGCTTAGAGGATCGACAGGGGATGAACACTGAAGCTTTCTTT
TRBV18	TRBD1	.	TRBJ1-1	14	CASSPASGGGEAFF	TGTGCCAGCTCACCCGCCTCAGGGGGAGGAGAAGCTTTCTTT
TRBV2	.	once	TRBJ2-2	16	CASSDGGLTPTGELFF	TGTGCCAGCAGTGATGGGGGCCTTACTCCGACCGGGGAGCTGTTTTTT
TRBV4-1	.	.	TRBJ1-5	16	CASSPRRTDSNQPQHF	TGCGCCAGCAGTCCGCGCCGGACAGATAGCAATCAGCCCCAGCATTTT
TRBV6-2/TRBV6-3	.	.	TRBJ2-1	13	CASSYPAVHEQFF	TGTGCCAGCAGTTACCCGGCGGTCCACGAGCAGTTCTTC
TRBV9	TRBD2	.	TRBJ2-1	21	CASSVAGGTGPGTSGFNEQFF	TGTGCCAGCAGCGTAGCGGGGGGGACAGGTCCCGGGACTAGCGGGTTTAATGAGCAGTTCTTC
TRBV6-4	.	.	TRBJ1-4	15	CASSYLYGANEKLFF	TGTGCCAGCAGTTATCTATACGGGGCTAATGAAAAACTGTTTTTT
TRBV29-1	.	.	TRBJ1-2	13	CSVGEQGFSGYTF	TGCAGCGTTGGCGAACAGGGTTTCTCTGGCTACACCTTC
TRBV10-3	TRBD1	.	TRBJ2-7	14	CAISTGTGGDEQYF	TGTGCCATCAGTACCGGGACAGGGGGCGACGAGCAGTACTTC
TRBV6-2/TRBV6-3	TRBD2	.	TRBJ2-1	17	CASSYDPLAGTYNEQFF	TGTGCCAGCAGTTACGATCCCCTAGCGGGGACCTACAATGAGCAGTTCTTC
TRBV7-2	.	.	TRBJ2-7	15	CASSLTGVQSYEQYF	TGTGCCAGCAGCTTGACGGGGGTCCAATCCTACGAGCAGTACTTC
TRBV5-1	TRBD1	.	TRBJ1-1	16	CASSLRPQGAGTEAFF	TGCGCCAGCAGCTTGCGTCCTCAGGGGGCTGGGACTGAAGCTTTCTTT
TRBV7-7	TRBD1	.	TRBJ2-5	16	CASSLVPGQLQETQYF	TGTGCCAGCAGCTTAGTCCCGGGACAGCTCCAAGAGACCCAGTACTTC
TRBV6-6	TRBD1	once	TRBJ1-5	14	CASTPGGRNQPQHF	TGTGCCAGCACTCCAGGGGGCCGGAATCAGCCCCAGCATTTT
TRBV19	.	.	TRBJ2-1	18	CASSFLNTRRGKGGEQFF	TGTGCCAGTAGTTTCCTCAATACGCGCAGGGGCAAGGGTGGTGAGCAGTTCTTC
TRBV5-8	TRBD1	.	TRBJ1-6	15	CASSLTGGVASPLHF	TGTGCCAGCAGCTTGACAGGGGGGGTGGCGTCACCCCTCCACTTT
TRBV7-2	TRBD2	.	TRBJ2-7	16	CASSLIRLAGINEQYF	TGTGCCAGCAGCTTGATTCGACTAGCGGGGATCAACGAGCAGTACTTC
TRBV3-1/TRBV3-2	.	.	TRBJ2-5	13	CASSQVPRETQYF	TGTGCCAGCAGCCAAGTCCCCCGGGAGACCCAGTACTTC
TRBV6-4	.	.	TRBJ1-5	15	CASSPNHRDNQPQHF	TGTGCCAGCAGTCCGAACCACAGGGACAATCAGCCCCAGCATTTT
TRBV6-5	TRBD2	.	TRBJ2-1	12	CASSSHREGWFF	TGTGCCAGCAGTTCCCACCGGGAGGGGTGGTTCTTC
TRBV27	.	once	TRBJ2-1	14	CASSLGHQYNEQFF	TGTGCCAGCAGTCTGGGACACCAATACAATGAGCAGTTCTTC
TRBV18	TRBD1	.	TRBJ1-6	17	CASSKGDRGISNSPLHF	TGTGCCAGCTCTAAAGGAGACAGGGGAATTTCCAATTCACCCCTCCACTTT
TRBV5-1	TRBD1	.	TRBJ2-3	13	CASRKGGLDTQYF	TGCGCCAGCAGGAAAGGGGGCCTGGATACGCAGTATTTT
TRBV2	.	once	TRBJ1-1	14	CASSGNKANTEAFF	TGTGCCAGCTCCGGGAATAAGGCGAACACTGAAGCTTTCTTT
TRBV3-1/TRBV3-2	.	.	TRBJ1-6	17	CASSQESSGRANSPLHF	TGTGCCAGCAGCCAAGAATCGTCGGGCAGGGCTAATTCACCCCTCCACTTT
TRBV6-1	.	once	TRBJ1-2	14	CASSEVRDSYGYTF	TGTGCCAGCAGTGAAGTTAGGGACTCCTATGGCTACACCTTC
TRBV18	.	.	TRBJ1-4	17	CASSPLSGVATNEKLFF	TGTGCCAGCTCACCACTTTCAGGGGTTGCAACTAATGAAAAACTGTTTTTT
TRBV9	TRBD1	.	TRBJ1-1	13	CASSGGQGTEAFF	TGTGCCAGCAGCGGCGGACAGGGCACTGAAGCTTTCTTT
TRBV30	.	.	TRBJ1-2	13	CAWRSSGDYGYTF	TGTGCCTGGAGATCTAGCGGGGACTATGGCTACACCTTC
TRBV5-1	.	.	TRBJ2-7	13	CASSTPGDYEQYF	TGCGCCAGCAGCACCCCGGGGGACTACGAGCAGTACTTC